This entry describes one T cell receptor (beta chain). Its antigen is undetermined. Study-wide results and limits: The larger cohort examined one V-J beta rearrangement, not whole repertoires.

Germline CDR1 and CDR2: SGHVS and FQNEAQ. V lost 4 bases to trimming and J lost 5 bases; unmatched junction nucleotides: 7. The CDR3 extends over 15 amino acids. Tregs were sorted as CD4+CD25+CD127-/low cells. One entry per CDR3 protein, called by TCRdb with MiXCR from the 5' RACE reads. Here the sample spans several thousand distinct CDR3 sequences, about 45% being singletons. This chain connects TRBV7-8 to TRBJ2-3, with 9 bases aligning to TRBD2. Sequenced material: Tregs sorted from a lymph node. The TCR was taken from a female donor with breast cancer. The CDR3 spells CASSSVAGALDTQYF. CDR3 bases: TGTGCCAGCAGCTCCGTAGCGGGAGCGCTAGATACGCAGTATTTT.